The clone carrying this T cell receptor beta chain was recorded only once. The sample comes from a study of cytomegalovirus exposure and HLA in healthy donors. Germline assignment: CDR1 SGHNT and CDR2 YENEEA. The ends lost 5 bases at V and 7 bases at J; junction bases unmatched: 4. CDR3 length equals 14 residues. PCR used 60 Vbeta primers and 13 Jbeta primers. Assay: immunoSEQ multiplex PCR; the TCRdb copy retains only in-frame clones and omits some. The data hold 150,000 to 200,000 clones, with around 80% observed a single time. This receptor was taken from a woman aged 30 to 39 in good health and CMV-seropositive. The chain links TRBV11-3 to TRBJ2-7; TRBD2 agrees at 14 bases. Sequenced input: PBMCs. The CDR3, as DNA: TGTGCCAGCAGCCCACGGACTAGCGGGGGGGAGCAGTACTTC. Protein product: CASSPRTSGGEQYF. The full variable domain, rest sourced from reference TRBV11-3 and TRBJ2-7, is EAGVVQSPRYKIIEKKQPVAFWCNPISGHNTLYWYLQNLGQGPELLIRYENEEAVDDSQLPKDRFSAERLKGVDSTLKIQPAELGDSAVYLCASSPRTSGGEQYFGPGTRLTVT.